This T cell receptor beta chain was sequenced in a study of long-term antiretroviral therapy in people with HIV. Points from the study as a whole: CDR3 length ranges were narrower in HIV repertoires than in controls. ART adherence, viral resistance and therapy changes went undocumented.

Version v3.0 of the immunoSEQ assay ran at survey level. Assay: immunoSEQ multiplex PCR; the TCRdb copy retains only in-frame clones and omits some. The repertoire includes 20,000 or so clones, 86% of them detected once, and approximately 10% sits in the top ten. Concerning this clone: Its antigen remains unknown.

Germline CDR1 SEHNR, CDR2 FQNEAQ (reference sequence). Deletions cut 5 bases from V and 7 bases from J, with 20 bases between. The CDR3 is 15 residues long. Two or more post-ART PBMC samples, plus at least one pre-ART sample, were available for each donor. The rearrangement links TRBV7-9 to TRBJ2-5, with D perhaps matching TRBD2 (5 bases). This clonotype was sampled from a man aged 40-50 years with HIV. The source material was unsorted PBMCs, sampled 0.5 years after starting antiretroviral therapy. The CDR3 is CASSPRALLRWTQYF. The CDR3 bases are TGTGCCAGCAGCCCGCGGGCCCTCCTTCGATGGACCCAGTACTTC.